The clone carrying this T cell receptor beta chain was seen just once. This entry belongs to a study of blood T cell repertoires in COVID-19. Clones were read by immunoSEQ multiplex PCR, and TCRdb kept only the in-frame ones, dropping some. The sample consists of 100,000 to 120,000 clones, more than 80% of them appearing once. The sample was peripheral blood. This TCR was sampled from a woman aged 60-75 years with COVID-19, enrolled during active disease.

The CDR3 region has the DNA TGTGCCAGCAGACCGACTAGCCTCCAAGAGACCCAGTACTTC. Its translation is CASRPTSLQETQYF. The V and J genes are TRBV5-5 and TRBJ2-5; 7 nucleotides align to TRBD2. Germline values: CDR1 SGHKS, CDR2 YYEKEE (reference sequence). The J segment lost 1 base and the V segment lost 5 bases, leaving 5 bases of the junction unmatched. CDR3 length equals 14 residues.